These T cell receptor beta chains were read from a single sample in a study of early T cells in non-severe SARS-CoV-2 infection. TCRdb passed the 5' RACE reads through MiXCR, listing each CDR3 protein once. The data show tens of thousands of distinct CDR3 sequences, approximately 4.6% seen once. The sample comprised whole blood. These receptors all come from an adult who was a healthcare worker with PCR-confirmed SARS-CoV-2 infection or an uninfected control (not recorded which). Each CDR3 is given with its conserved first and last residue. A D gene is named only where the DNA matches it firmly. Expanded clones get a size class; other rows say once, few or many, or leave the size out.

d_gene	v_gene	abundance	j_gene	CDR3nt	CDR3aa
TRBD1	TRBV20-1	many	TRBJ2-4	TGCAGTGCCCAAGAGCTAGGGGGCGAATCCAAAAACATTCAGTACTTC	CSAQELGGESKNIQYF
-	TRBV7-2	-	TRBJ2-2	TGTGCCAGCAGCTGGTCCCACGCGAACACCGGGGAGCTGTTTTTT	CASSWSHANTGELFF
-	TRBV7-9	-	TRBJ1-1	TGTGCCAGCAGCTTCAGGGGCCCGAACACTGAAGCTTTCTTT	CASSFRGPNTEAFF
-	TRBV7-9	many	TRBJ1-3	TGTGCCAGCAGCTTGTCAGGGAGAGTTGGAAACACCATATATTTT	CASSLSGRVGNTIYF
-	TRBV6-2/TRBV6-3	many	TRBJ2-3	TGTGCCGCCTCGGTAGCACTGGGAGATACGCAGTATTTT	CAASVALGDTQYF
-	TRBV5-5	-	TRBJ2-7	TGTGCCAGCAGCTTGTTTACAGGGATGGTGTACGAGCAGTACTTC	CASSLFTGMVYEQYF
-	TRBV7-8	many	TRBJ2-2	TGTGCCAGCAGCTTAAGTGGTGTCGGGGAGCTGTTTTTT	CASSLSGVGELFF
-	TRBV5-4	few	TRBJ2-2	TGTGCCAGCAGCTTAGGGTCGAGCACCGGGGAGCTGTTTTTT	CASSLGSSTGELFF
-	TRBV6-1	many	TRBJ2-5	TGTGCCAGCAGTGAAGCGGACTCGGGGCTAGAGACCCAGTACTTC	CASSEADSGLETQYF
-	TRBV18	many	TRBJ2-5	TGTGCCAGCTCACCGATTTCCGAGGGAGAGACCCAGTACTTC	CASSPISEGETQYF
-	TRBV5-1	many	TRBJ2-1	TGCGCCAGTTCCCGGGGGGCCACTTACAATGAGCAGTTCTTC	CASSRGATYNEQFF
-	TRBV21-1	few	TRBJ2-6	TGTGCCAGCAGCAAATGTAGCTCTGGGGCCAACGTCCTGACTTTC	CASSKCSSGANVLTF
TRBD1	TRBV29-1	many	TRBJ1-2	TGCAGCGTCCACGGACAGGGAGACTATGGCTACACCTTC	CSVHGQGDYGYTF
-	TRBV7-6	many	TRBJ2-5	TGTGCCAGCAGCCCAGCCTTCGACTTCGGGGAGACCCAGTACTTC	CASSPAFDFGETQYF
TRBD2	TRBV20-1	many	TRBJ2-3	TGCAGTGCTAGAGACCCTAGCGGGGGGGCTTACACAGATACGCAGTATTTT	CSARDPSGGAYTDTQYF
-	TRBV20-1	many	TRBJ1-4	TGCAGTGCTAGAGATATTAAGCCCACAGCAACTAATGAAAAACTGTTTTTT	CSARDIKPTATNEKLFF
-	TRBV5-6	many	TRBJ2-3	TGTGCCAGCAGCTCCGGGGCACAGGGATGGGGAGATACGCAGTATTTT	CASSSGAQGWGDTQYF
TRBD2	TRBV5-1	many	TRBJ2-2	TGCGCCAGCAGCACAAGGACTAGCCAGAACACCGGGGAGCTGTTTTTT	CASSTRTSQNTGELFF
-	TRBV12-3/TRBV12-4	few	TRBJ2-3	TGTGCCAGCAGCCCGATACCCCGCACAGATACGCAGTATTTT	CASSPIPRTDTQYF
-	TRBV28	few	TRBJ2-3	TGTGCCAGCAGTTTGGCGGGGCGAGATACGCAGTATTTT	CASSLAGRDTQYF
-	TRBV30	many	TRBJ2-7	TGTGCCTGGAGTTTTCAACAGGGGGGGTCCTACGAGCAGTACTTC	CAWSFQQGGSYEQYF
-	TRBV7-2	many	TRBJ2-7	TGTGCCAGCACCAGACTAGGGGCGTCCTACGAGCAGTACTTC	CASTRLGASYEQYF
-	TRBV12-3/TRBV12-4	many	TRBJ2-7	TGTGCCAGCAGTTTAGAGGGGGGGGCCGGTTACGAGCAGTACTTC	CASSLEGGAGYEQYF
TRBD1	TRBV24-1	-	TRBJ2-1	TGTGCCACCGCGACAGGGGGCTACAATGAGCAGTTCTTC	CATATGGYNEQFF
-	TRBV20-1	many	TRBJ2-2	TGCAGTGCTAGAGAGTCGCGGGGGCCCACCGGGGAGCTGTTTTTT	CSARESRGPTGELFF
-	TRBV11-2	many	TRBJ1-1	TGTGCCAGCAGCTACAGGGAGGACACTGAAGCTTTCTTT	CASSYREDTEAFF
-	TRBV3-1	many	TRBJ1-1	TGTGCCAGCAGCTACGATAACAGGGAGACCACTGAAGCTTTCTTT	CASSYDNRETTEAFF
TRBD2	TRBV5-1	-	TRBJ2-3	TGCGCCAGCAGCCCCCCTGTAGCGGGGGGCACAGATACGCAGTATTTT	CASSPPVAGGTDTQYF
-	TRBV7-3	few	TRBJ2-2	TGTGCCAGCAGCTTAAATGGCCGCACCGGGGAGCTGTTTTTT	CASSLNGRTGELFF
-	TRBV15	few	TRBJ1-1	TGTGCCACCAGCAGAGCCAGGCGGATCCTGAACACTGAAGCTTTCTTT	CATSRARRILNTEAFF
-	TRBV25-1	-	TRBJ1-4	TGTGCCAGCAGTTACCGGGGGGCAAGGGAAAAACTGTTTTTT	CASSYRGAREKLFF
-	TRBV5-1	-	TRBJ2-1	TGCGCCAGCAGCCTCCTTTCAGGCATTAACTCCTACAATGAGCAGTTCTTC	CASSLLSGINSYNEQFF
-	TRBV10-3	many	TRBJ2-1	TGTGCCATCAGTGAGAGAAGTAATGAGCAGTTCTTC	CAISERSNEQFF